This is a list of T cell receptor beta chains from one sample in a study of T cell repertoires in cytomegalovirus infection. TCRdb re-analysed the reads in MiXCR, keeping a single row per CDR3 protein. The top ten hold approximately 24% of the sample, which has 450,000 to 550,000 distinct CDR3 sequences, 16% seen once. The sequenced sample consisted of CD8+ T cells from PBMCs. The source is a human donor in good health (CMV status not recorded). Some clones in this sample may be carry-over from other donors' samples. CDR3s leave out the opening cysteine and the closing phenylalanine or tryptophan. The order of the fields is V gene, CDR3 protein.

TRBV28 | ASSPIHQGLNYGYT
TRBV19 | ASSQGPYEQY
TRBV7-9 | ASSLNVNTEEF
TRBV20-1 | SARNREEGAETKNIQY
TRBV7-8 | ASSLKRGGGVLTEAF
TRBV11-2 | ASSLTRGRSRLAKNIQY
TRBV14 | ASSTRVTANTEAF
TRBV18 | ASSLVPSNSYNEQF
TRBV6-1 | ASTTQGNYEQY
TRBV13 | ASSLKPREIKETQY
TRBV4-1 | ASSEPRTGDVYGYT
TRBV5-5 | ASNGNNEETQY
TRBV9 | ASSAQGDNGYT
TRBV7-9 | ASSLEKYNSPLH
TRBV5-6 | ASSHWNRATGELF
TRBV19 | ASSTWSSGANTGELF
TRBV12-5 | ASAPTGGEKLF
TRBV7-3 | ASSSGLAGRYEQY
TRBV20-1 | SAPSGQLDSPLH
TRBV29-1 | SVTLGGENYGYT
TRBV27 | ASSPGQFNTGELF
TRBV28 | ASSLRTGTGVDEQY
TRBV19 | ASSIEVSRTTDYEQY
TRBV11-2 | ASSPRAAGDTQY
TRBV10-3 | ASTGGSGQPQH
TRBV6-5 | ASSPGQLRETQY
TRBV28 | ASSPAGSAEGFNEKLF
TRBV19 | ASSMIGGSKYEQY
TRBV27 | ATGTGRAGELF
TRBV27 | ASSLTGLNTEAF
TRBV7-9 | ASSSTRLGEELF
TRBV3-1 | ASSVEGATTEAF
TRBV27 | ASSPGQTNQPQH
TRBV7-9 | ASSLAMDEQF
TRBV5-1 | ASSFYRASSYNEQF
TRBV6-2/TRBV6-3 | ASSYPDPAGRLYEQY
TRBV6-5 | ASSYSEGNYGYT
TRBV19 | ASSIDQRSSYNEQF
TRBV12-5 | AIQGTSYEQY
TRBV3-1 | ASSQARAVYEQY
TRBV6-4 | ASSDRTGSYNSPLH